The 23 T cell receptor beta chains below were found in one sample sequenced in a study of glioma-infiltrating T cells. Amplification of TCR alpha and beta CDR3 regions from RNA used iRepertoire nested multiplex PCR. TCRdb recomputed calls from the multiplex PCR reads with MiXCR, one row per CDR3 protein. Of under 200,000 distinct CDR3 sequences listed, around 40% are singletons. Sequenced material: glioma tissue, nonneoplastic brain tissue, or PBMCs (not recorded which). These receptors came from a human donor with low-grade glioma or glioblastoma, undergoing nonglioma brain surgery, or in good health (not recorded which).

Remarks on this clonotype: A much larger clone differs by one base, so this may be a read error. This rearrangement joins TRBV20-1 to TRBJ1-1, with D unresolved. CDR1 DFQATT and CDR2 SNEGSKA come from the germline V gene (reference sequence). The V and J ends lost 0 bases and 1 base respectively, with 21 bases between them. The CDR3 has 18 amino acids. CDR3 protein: CSARDFFLGTFSNTEAFF. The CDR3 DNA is TGCAGTGCTAGAGACTTTTTTCTTGGCACATTTTCGAACACTGAAGCTTTCTTT.

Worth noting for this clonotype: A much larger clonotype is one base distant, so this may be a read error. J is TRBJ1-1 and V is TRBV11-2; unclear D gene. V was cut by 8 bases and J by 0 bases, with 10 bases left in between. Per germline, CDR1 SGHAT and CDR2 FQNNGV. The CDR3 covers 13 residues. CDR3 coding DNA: TGTGCCAGCGGGAAGGAGCTGAACACTGAAGCTTTCTTT. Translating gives CASGKELNTEAFF.

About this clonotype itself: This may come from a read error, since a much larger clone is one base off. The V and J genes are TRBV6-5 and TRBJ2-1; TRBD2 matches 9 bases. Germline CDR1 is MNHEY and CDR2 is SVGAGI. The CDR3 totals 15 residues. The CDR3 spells CATTVGLAGSNEEFF. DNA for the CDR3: TGTGCCACAACGGTTGGGCTAGCGGGGAGCAATGAGGAGTTCTTC.

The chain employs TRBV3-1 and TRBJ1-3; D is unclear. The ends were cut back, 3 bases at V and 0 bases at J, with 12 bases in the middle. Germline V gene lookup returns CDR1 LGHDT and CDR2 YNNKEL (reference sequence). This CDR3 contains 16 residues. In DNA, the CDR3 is TGTGCCAGCAGCCAGACCCACAGTGACTCTGGAAACACCATATATTTT. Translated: CASSQTHSDSGNTIYF.

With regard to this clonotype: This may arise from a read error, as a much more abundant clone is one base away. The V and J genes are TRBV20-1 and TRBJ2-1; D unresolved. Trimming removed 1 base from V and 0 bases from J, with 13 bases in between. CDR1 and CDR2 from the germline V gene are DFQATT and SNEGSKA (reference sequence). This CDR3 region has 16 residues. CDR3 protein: CSARARSVSSYNEQFF. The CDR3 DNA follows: TGCAGTGCTAGAGCTAGAAGCGTGAGCTCCTACAATGAGCAGTTCTTC.

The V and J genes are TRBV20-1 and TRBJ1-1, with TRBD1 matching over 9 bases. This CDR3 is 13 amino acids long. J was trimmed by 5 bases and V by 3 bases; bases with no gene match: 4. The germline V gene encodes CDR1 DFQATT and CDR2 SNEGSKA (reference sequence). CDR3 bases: TGCAGTGCTAGCGGGACAGGGCTTACTGAAGCTTTCTTT. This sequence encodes CSASGTGLTEAFF.

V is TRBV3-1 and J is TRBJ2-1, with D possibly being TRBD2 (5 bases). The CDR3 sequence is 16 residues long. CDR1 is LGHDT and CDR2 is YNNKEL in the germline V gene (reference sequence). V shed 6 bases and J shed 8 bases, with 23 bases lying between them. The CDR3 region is CASSRPVGERSDEQFF. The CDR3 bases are TGTGCCAGCAGTCGCCCAGTGGGAGAGCGGTCGGATGAGCAGTTCTTC.

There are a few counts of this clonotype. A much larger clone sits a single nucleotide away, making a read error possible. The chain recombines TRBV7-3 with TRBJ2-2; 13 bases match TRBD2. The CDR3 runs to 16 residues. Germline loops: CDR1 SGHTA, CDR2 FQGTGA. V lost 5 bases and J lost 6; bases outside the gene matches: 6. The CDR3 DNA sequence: TGTGCCAGCAGCACACCGGGACTAGCGGGACCCGGGGAGCTGTTTTTT. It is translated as CASSTPGLAGPGELFF.

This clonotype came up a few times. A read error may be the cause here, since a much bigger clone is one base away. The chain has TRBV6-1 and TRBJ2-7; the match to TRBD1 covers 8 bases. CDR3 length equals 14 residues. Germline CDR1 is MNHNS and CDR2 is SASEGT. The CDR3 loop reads CASRLDRATYEKYF. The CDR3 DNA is TGTGCCAGCAGGCTGGACAGGGCCACCTACGAGAAGTACTTC.

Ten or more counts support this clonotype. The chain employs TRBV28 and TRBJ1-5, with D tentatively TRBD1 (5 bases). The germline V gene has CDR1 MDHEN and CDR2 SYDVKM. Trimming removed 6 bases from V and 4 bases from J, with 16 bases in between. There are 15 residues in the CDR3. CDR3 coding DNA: TGTGCCAGCAGGGGACCTCAGAGGTATAATCAGCCCCAGCATTTT. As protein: CASRGPQRYNQPQHF.

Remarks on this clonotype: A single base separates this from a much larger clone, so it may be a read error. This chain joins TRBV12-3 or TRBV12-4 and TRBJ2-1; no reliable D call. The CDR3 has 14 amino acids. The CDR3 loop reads CGSSLSNSPNEQFF. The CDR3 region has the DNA TGTGGCAGCAGTCTCTCCAATAGCCCCAATGAGCAGTTCTTC.

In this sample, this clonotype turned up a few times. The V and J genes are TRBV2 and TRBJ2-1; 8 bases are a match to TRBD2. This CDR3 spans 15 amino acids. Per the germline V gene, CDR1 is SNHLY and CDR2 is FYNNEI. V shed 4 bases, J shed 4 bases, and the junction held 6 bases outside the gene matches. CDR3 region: CASSVRREEYNEQFF. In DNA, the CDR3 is TGTGCCAGCAGTGTAAGGCGGGAGGAGTACAATGAGCAGTTCTTC.

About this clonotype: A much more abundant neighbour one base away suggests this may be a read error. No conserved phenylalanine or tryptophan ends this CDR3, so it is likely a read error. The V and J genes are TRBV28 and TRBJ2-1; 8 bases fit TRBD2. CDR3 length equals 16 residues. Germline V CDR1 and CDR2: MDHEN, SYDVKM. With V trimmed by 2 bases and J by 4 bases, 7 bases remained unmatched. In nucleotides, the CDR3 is TGTGCCAGCAGTTTAAGCCCAGCGGGAGCGTACAATGAGCAGTTCTCC. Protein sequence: CASSLSPAGAYNEQFS.

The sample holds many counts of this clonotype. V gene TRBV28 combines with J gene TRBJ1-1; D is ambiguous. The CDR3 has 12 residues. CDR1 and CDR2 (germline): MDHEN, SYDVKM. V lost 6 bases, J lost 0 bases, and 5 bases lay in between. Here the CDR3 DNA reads TGTGCCAGCAGCAGCGTGAACACTGAAGCTTTCTTT. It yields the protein CASSSVNTEAFF.

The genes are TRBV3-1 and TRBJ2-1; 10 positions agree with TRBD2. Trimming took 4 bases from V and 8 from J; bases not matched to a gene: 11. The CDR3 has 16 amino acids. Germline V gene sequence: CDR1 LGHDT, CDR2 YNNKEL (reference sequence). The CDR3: CASSPLSGRALDEQFF. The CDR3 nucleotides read TGTGCCAGCAGCCCCCTGAGCGGGAGGGCCTTGGATGAGCAGTTCTTC.

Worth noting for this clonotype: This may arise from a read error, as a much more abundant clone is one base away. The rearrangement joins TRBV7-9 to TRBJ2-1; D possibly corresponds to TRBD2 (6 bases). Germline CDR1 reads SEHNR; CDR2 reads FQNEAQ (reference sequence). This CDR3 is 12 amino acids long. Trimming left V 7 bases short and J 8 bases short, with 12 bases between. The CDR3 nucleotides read TGTGCCAGCACCCCCGGGGGATATGAGCAGTTCTTC. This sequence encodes CASTPGGYEQFF.

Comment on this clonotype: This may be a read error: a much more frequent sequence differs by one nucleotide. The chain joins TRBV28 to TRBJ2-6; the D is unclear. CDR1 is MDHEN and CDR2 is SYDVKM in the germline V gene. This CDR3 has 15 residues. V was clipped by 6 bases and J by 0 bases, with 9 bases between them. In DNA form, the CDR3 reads TGTGCCAGCAGCTCTATCCACTCTGGGGCCAACGTCCTGACTTTC. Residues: CASSSIHSGANVLTF.

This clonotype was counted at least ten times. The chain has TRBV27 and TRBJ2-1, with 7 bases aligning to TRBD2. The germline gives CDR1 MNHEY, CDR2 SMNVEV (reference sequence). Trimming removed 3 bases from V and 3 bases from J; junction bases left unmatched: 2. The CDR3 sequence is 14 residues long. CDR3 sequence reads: CASSFGGNYNEQFF. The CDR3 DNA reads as TGTGCCAGCAGTTTCGGGGGGAACTACAATGAGCAGTTCTTC.

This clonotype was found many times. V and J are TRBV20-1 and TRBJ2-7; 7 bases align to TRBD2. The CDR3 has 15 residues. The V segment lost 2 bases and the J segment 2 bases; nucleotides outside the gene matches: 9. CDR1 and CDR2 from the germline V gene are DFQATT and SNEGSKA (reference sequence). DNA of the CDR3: TGCAGTGCTAGACAGGACGTCGGGAGGACCTACGAGCAGTACTTC. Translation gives CSARQDVGRTYEQYF.

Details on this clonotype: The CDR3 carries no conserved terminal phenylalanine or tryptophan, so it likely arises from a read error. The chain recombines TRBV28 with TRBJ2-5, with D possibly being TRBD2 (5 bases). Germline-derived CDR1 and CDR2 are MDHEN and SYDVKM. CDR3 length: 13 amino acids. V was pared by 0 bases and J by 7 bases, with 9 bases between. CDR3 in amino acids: CASSLWREGTQYL. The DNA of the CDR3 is TGTGCCAGCAGTTTATGGAGGGAAGGGACCCAGTACTTA.

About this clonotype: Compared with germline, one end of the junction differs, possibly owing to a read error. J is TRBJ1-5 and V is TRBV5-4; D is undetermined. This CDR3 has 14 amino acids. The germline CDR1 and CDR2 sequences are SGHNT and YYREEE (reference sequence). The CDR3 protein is CASRDRNSNQTQHF. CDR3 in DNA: TGTGCCAGCAGAGACCGTAATAGCAATCAGACCCAGCATTTT.

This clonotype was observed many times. The CDR3 DNA sequence: TGTGCCAGCAGTTTATACCAGACTAGCGGGAGGCGAAATGAGCAGTTCTTC. This sequence encodes CASSLYQTSGRRNEQFF. The V and J genes are TRBV28 and TRBJ2-1, with 13 bases that match TRBD2. The length of the CDR3 is 17 residues. Unmatched junction bases numbered 7, after V lost 1 base and J lost 7 bases. The germline V gene encodes CDR1 MDHEN and CDR2 SYDVKM.

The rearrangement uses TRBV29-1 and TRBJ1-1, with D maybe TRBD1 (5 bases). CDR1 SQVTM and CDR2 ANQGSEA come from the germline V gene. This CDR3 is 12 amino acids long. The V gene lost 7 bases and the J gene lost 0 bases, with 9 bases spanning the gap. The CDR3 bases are TGCAGCGCCAGGGTTCTGAACACTGAAGCTTTCTTT. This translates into CSARVLNTEAFF.